A single sample is the source of the 13 T cell receptor beta chains below, sequenced in a study of T-cell memory formation after mild COVID-19. TCRdb called the 5' RACE reads again in MiXCR, with one record for every CDR3 protein. The sample shows 250,000 or so distinct CDR3 sequences, over 8.5% of them seen only once. The sample was PBMCs or a T cell subset sorted from them (not recorded which). These receptors were collected from a man between 18 and 35 years old who had mild COVID-19 (a few samples of this study predate the infection). Cell type and time point are not known.

This clonotype was observed a few times. V gene TRBV15 combines with J gene TRBJ2-2; 12 bases fit TRBD2. The J segment lost 0 bases and the V segment lost 0 bases, leaving 2 bases of the junction unmatched. The V gene's germline CDR1 is LNHNV and CDR2 YYDKDF (reference sequence). The CDR3 is 18 amino acids. CDR3 in DNA: TGTGCCACCAGCAGAGACCTAGCGGGGGGGACGAACACCGGGGAGCTGTTTTTT. This translates into CATSRDLAGGTNTGELFF.

This clonotype was observed many times. The chain has TRBV12-3 or TRBV12-4 and TRBJ1-2; D remains unclear. CDR3 length: 15 amino acids. Between the trimmed V and J ends, which lost 4 bases and 2 bases, there was a span of 14 bases. The CDR3 is CASSSSGGINYGYTF. For the CDR3, the DNA is TGTGCCAGCAGTTCCTCGGGAGGTATAAACTATGGCTACACCTTC.

This clonotype showed up just a few times. The J gene is TRBJ1-6, the V gene TRBV20-1; maybe TRBD1 (6 bases). V lost 0 bases and J lost 3, with 15 bases in between. Germline V gene sequence: CDR1 DFQATT, CDR2 SNEGSKA (reference sequence). This CDR3 contains 17 residues. CDR3 in DNA: TGCAGTGCTAGAGACAGGGGCGGCACCGACTATAATTCACCCCTCCACTTT. Translating gives CSARDRGGTDYNSPLHF.

This clonotype occurred a few times. The rearrangement joins TRBV7-9 to TRBJ2-1; 10 bases fit TRBD1. V dropped 7 bases and J dropped 7; count of bases not matched to a gene: 10. This CDR3 is built from 15 residues. Germline loops: CDR1 SEHNR, CDR2 FQNEAQ (reference sequence). CDR3 loop: CASKGGQGPGNEQFF. The CDR3 DNA is TGTGCCAGCAAAGGGGGACAGGGGCCTGGGAATGAGCAGTTCTTC.

The chain links TRBV20-1 to TRBJ2-7; 8 bases align to TRBD1. This CDR3 comprises 14 residues. Germline-derived CDR1 and CDR2 are DFQATT and SNEGSKA (reference sequence). The J segment lost 2 bases and the V segment lost 4 bases, leaving 7 bases of the junction unmatched. The CDR3 coding sequence is TGCAGTGCTACAGGGGGCGAGAATCCCTACGAGCAGTACGTC. It encodes CSATGGENPYEQYV.

This clonotype was found a few times. The gene calls are TRBV3-1 and TRBJ2-3; 15 bases agree with TRBD2. V lost 4 bases to trimming and J lost 6 bases; unmatched junction nucleotides: 5. The CDR3 loop spans 16 amino acids. Germline-derived CDR1 and CDR2 are LGHDT and YNNKEL (reference sequence). In DNA form, the CDR3 reads TGTGCCAGCAGCCCTATTGGACTAGCGGGAGGGGATACGCAGTATTTT. This sequence encodes CASSPIGLAGGDTQYF.

V and J are TRBV9 and TRBJ2-2; 8 bases line up with TRBD1. The germline CDR1 and CDR2 sequences are SGDLS and YYNGEE. CDR3 length equals 15 residues. Trimming removed 0 bases from V and 4 bases from J; junction bases left unmatched: 2. The CDR3 protein is CASSVGGQGTGELFF. The DNA for the CDR3 is TGTGCCAGCAGCGTAGGTGGACAGGGCACCGGGGAGCTGTTTTTT.

This clonotype was seen a few times. V usage is TRBV9 and J usage is TRBJ2-5; tentatively, D is TRBD2 (6 bases). CDR1 and CDR2 from the germline V gene are SGDLS and YYNGEE. V lost 2 bases and J 5 bases, leaving 19 bases between the germline ends. The CDR3 is 16 amino acids. The CDR3 DNA reads as TGTGCCAGCAGCGTTCTGCCGGTTCAAGGAGGGGAGACCCAGTACTTC. Translation gives CASSVLPVQGGETQYF.

The genes are TRBV2 and TRBJ2-2; perhaps TRBD1 as D (5 bases). Between the trimmed V and J ends, which lost 6 bases and 6 bases, there was a span of 11 bases. The germline V gene encodes CDR1 SNHLY and CDR2 FYNNEI. This CDR3 spans 13 amino acids. The CDR3 sequence is CASRGLEPGELFF. In nucleotides, the CDR3 is TGTGCCAGCAGGGGGCTCGAACCCGGGGAGCTGTTTTTT.

This clonotype appeared many times. V usage is TRBV11-2 and J usage is TRBJ1-1; D gene ambiguous. The V gene lost 3 bases and the J gene lost 6 bases, with 8 bases spanning the gap. The CDR3 runs 12 residues. Germline-derived CDR1 and CDR2 are SGHAT and FQNNGV. The CDR3 protein is CASSFPGAEAFF. CDR3 in DNA: TGTGCCAGCAGCTTCCCGGGAGCTGAAGCTTTCTTT.

The chain links TRBV11-2 to TRBJ1-6; TRBD1 agrees at 7 bases. The CDR3 runs 15 residues. Germline lookup yields CDR1 SGHAT and CDR2 FQNNGV. V gave up 5 bases and J gave up 8 bases; unmatched junction bases: 9. The CDR3 region has the DNA TGTGCCAGCAGCCTGACGACAGGGAAAGATTCACCCCTCCACTTT. This sequence encodes CASSLTTGKDSPLHF.

The chain has TRBV4-1 and TRBJ2-3; 8 bases line up with TRBD2. V trimming: 1 base; J trimming: 5 bases; junction bases outside the gene matches: 11. In germline, CDR1 is MGHRA, CDR2 YSYEKL. The CDR3 totals 17 residues. The CDR3 DNA reads TGCGCCAGCAGCCAAGGTGGGACGGGGGGGTCCAGAGATACGCAGTATTTT. Translation gives CASSQGGTGGSRDTQYF.

This chain joins TRBV2 and TRBJ2-3, with 9 positions matching TRBD2. The germline gives CDR1 SNHLY, CDR2 FYNNEI. Trimming took 5 bases from V and 1 from J; bases not matched to a gene: 13. The CDR3 covers 18 residues. The CDR3 loop reads CASSKIAVVAGGTDTQYF. Written as DNA, the CDR3 is TGTGCCAGCAGTAAAATTGCGGTCGTAGCGGGGGGCACAGATACGCAGTATTTT. Full variable domain (remainder filled in from reference TRBV2 and TRBJ2-3): EPEVTQTPSHQVTQMGQEVILRCVPISNHLYFYWYRQILGQKVEFLVSFYNNEISEKSEIFDDQFSVERPDGSNFTLKIRSTKLEDSAMYFCASSKIAVVAGGTDTQYFGPGTRLTVL.